A single sample gave rise to the 19 T cell receptor beta chains below, sequenced in a study of T cells in Graves' hyperthyroidism and ophthalmopathy. Amplified TCR beta CDR3 regions came from RNA transcripts. HTBI primers drove first-round RT-PCR of the TCR CDR3. TCRdb passed the multiplex PCR reads through MiXCR, listing each CDR3 protein once. The table has 400,000 to 550,000 distinct CDR3 sequences, around 15% seen once. The sequenced sample was blood. The receptors stem from a woman aged 18-29 years with Graves' hyperthyroidism.

This clonotype was seen a few times. The chain employs TRBV11-2 and TRBJ1-1, with 11 bases identical to TRBD1. Germline-derived CDR1 and CDR2 are SGHAT and FQNNGV. V gave up 1 base and J gave up 6 bases; unmatched junction bases: 4. The CDR3 is made up of 15 amino acids. The CDR3 region has the DNA TGTGCCAGCAGCTTAGGGACAGGGGGCATCGCTGAAGCTTTCTTT. The encoded protein is CASSLGTGGIAEAFF.

This clonotype was counted many times. The CDR3 spells CSASWEHNQPQHF. CDR3 coding DNA: TGCAGTGCTAGTTGGGAGCACAATCAGCCCCAGCATTTT. V is TRBV20-1 and J is TRBJ1-5; D gene uncertain. This CDR3 contains 13 residues. The V gene's germline CDR1 is DFQATT and CDR2 SNEGSKA (reference sequence). Between the trimmed V and J ends, which lost 3 bases and 3 bases, there was a span of 9 bases.

This clonotype was seen only a few times. This chain connects TRBV19 to TRBJ1-2, with a weak D call TRBD1 (5 bases). Trimming shortened V by 9 bases and J by 13 bases, and 33 bases separated the two germline ends. The CDR3 covers 16 residues. Germline CDR1 LNHDA, CDR2 SQIVND (reference sequence). The CDR3 loop is CASLPSPGRGVGRFTF. CDR3 sequence (DNA): TGTGCCAGCCTCCCTTCTCCAGGACGGGGGGTTGGTAGATTCACCTTC.

Many counts were recorded for this clonotype. This chain links TRBV12-3 or TRBV12-4 with TRBJ2-3, with 11 bases aligning to TRBD2. This CDR3 is built from 14 residues. V was clipped by 11 bases and J by 4 bases; unmatched bases: 8. DNA of the CDR3: TGTGCCGCCCGGCTAGCGGGAGGTTCAGATACGCAGTATTTT. Translation: CAARLAGGSDTQYF.

This clonotype has at least ten counts. CDR3 coding DNA: TGCGCCAGCAGCCAAGAAGTGGCAGGGATGGCTGGGGCCAACGTCCTGACTTTC. Amino acids: CASSQEVAGMAGANVLTF. The chain joins TRBV4-1 to TRBJ2-6; D may be TRBD1 (5 bases). This CDR3 has 18 amino acids. V was trimmed by 0 bases and J by 2 bases, leaving 14 bases between them. Germline V gene data show CDR1 as MGHRA and CDR2 as YSYEKL.

The chain has TRBV29-1 and TRBJ1-2; tentative D call: TRBD1 (5 bases). V was pared by 7 bases and J by 2 bases, with 14 bases between. The CDR3 spans 13 residues. Germline CDR1 reads SQVTM; CDR2 reads ANQGSEA. CDR3 residues: CSASGQLNYGYTF. As DNA, the CDR3 is TGCAGCGCCTCGGGGCAGTTAAACTATGGCTACACCTTC. Complete variable domain (other parts from reference TRBV29-1 and TRBJ1-2): SAVISQKPSRDICQRGTSLTIQCQVDSQVTMMFWYRQQPGQSLTLIATANQGSEATYESGFVIDKFPISRPNLTFSTLTVSNMSPEDSSIYLCSASGQLNYGYTFGSGTRLTVV.

V is TRBV19 and J is TRBJ1-2; D is undetermined. V lost 3 bases to trimming and J lost 5 bases, with 7 bases between them. Per the germline V gene, CDR1 is LNHDA and CDR2 is SQIVND (reference sequence). The CDR3 consists of 12 residues. In DNA, the CDR3 is TGTGCCAGTAGTATCTGGGGTTATGGCTACACCTTC. The encoded protein is CASSIWGYGYTF.

This clonotype has at least ten counts. The gene calls are TRBV27 and TRBJ2-5; 8 bases align to TRBD1. The CDR3 extends over 16 amino acids. CDR1 is MNHEY and CDR2 is SMNVEV in the germline V gene (reference sequence). V was clipped by 0 bases and J by 4 bases; unmatched bases: 7. Here the CDR3 reads CASSLSRGQGRETQYF. In DNA, the CDR3 is TGTGCCAGCAGTTTATCCCGCGGACAGGGCAGAGAGACCCAGTACTTC.

This clonotype was picked up many times. The rearrangement joins TRBV11-1 to TRBJ2-1; 8 bases align to TRBD2. The V segment lost 4 bases and the J segment 6 bases; nucleotides outside the gene matches: 11. The CDR3 spans 16 residues. Germline CDR1 is SGHAT and CDR2 is FQDESV (reference sequence). CDR3 sequence: CASSSTPFGRANEQFF. The CDR3 coding sequence is TGTGCCAGCAGCTCCACCCCGTTCGGGAGGGCCAATGAGCAGTTCTTC.

This clonotype was seen at least ten times. CDR3 sequence: CASSFPDRGRAFF. The CDR3 coding sequence is TGTGCCAGCAGTTTCCCCGACAGGGGGAGAGCTTTCTTT. This sequence joins TRBV27 and TRBJ1-1, with 9 bases identical to TRBD1. Germline CDR1 is MNHEY and CDR2 is SMNVEV (reference sequence). The CDR3 is 13 amino acids. Trimming removed 3 bases from V and 10 bases from J; junction bases left unmatched: 6.

In this sample, this clonotype turned up many times. The chain links TRBV5-6 to TRBJ1-2; 10 positions agree with TRBD1. Losses at the gene ends were 0 bases for V and 7 bases for J; bases not matched to a gene: 6. The germline V gene encodes CDR1 SGHDT and CDR2 YYEEEE. The CDR3 is 15 residues long. CDR3 loop: CASSLGRDRGTGYTF. CDR3 coding DNA: TGTGCCAGCAGCTTGGGGAGGGACAGGGGCACTGGCTACACCTTC.

At least ten counts were recorded for this clonotype. The chain is built from TRBV20-1 and TRBJ2-5; D is uncertain. The germline gives CDR1 DFQATT, CDR2 SNEGSKA (reference sequence). CDR3 length: 11 amino acids. The V gene lost 3 bases and the J gene lost 2 bases, with 4 bases spanning the gap. DNA for the CDR3: TGCAGTGCTAGTGGGCAAGAGACCCAGTACTTC. Encoded protein: CSASGQETQYF.

This clonotype was detected ten times or more. J is TRBJ2-1 and V is TRBV12-3 or TRBV12-4; no definite D call. This CDR3 is 14 amino acids long. Trimming removed 3 bases from V and 2 bases from J, with 8 bases in between. The CDR3 DNA reads TGTGCCAGCAGTTTCGGCGGAACCTACAATGAGCAGTTCTTC. Its protein is CASSFGGTYNEQFF.

This chain joins TRBV4-2 and TRBJ2-3, with 8 bases lining up with TRBD2. CDR3 length: 17 residues. Germline lookup yields CDR1 LGHNA and CDR2 YNFKEQ. With V trimmed by 5 bases and J by 7 bases, 17 bases remained unmatched. In DNA form, the CDR3 reads TGTGCCAGCAGCGAAAGAGGGGGACTAGGGGAAGAGAATACGCAGTATTTT. Its translation: CASSERGGLGEENTQYF.

The rearrangement uses TRBV20-1 and TRBJ2-7, with 8 bases fitting TRBD2. This CDR3 is built from 14 residues. CDR1 and CDR2 from the germline V gene are DFQATT and SNEGSKA (reference sequence). J gave up 3 bases and V 6 bases, and 10 bases lay outside the gene matches. CDR3 DNA sequence: TGCAGTGCCTGGCCGGGACTAGGAGACTACGAGCAGTACTTC. Protein product: CSAWPGLGDYEQYF.

This clonotype has just a few counts. The chain has TRBV29-1 and TRBJ1-1; D may be TRBD1 (5 bases). Germline CDR1 SQVTM, CDR2 ANQGSEA. Trimming pared 0 bases from V and 1 base from J, leaving 12 bases between. The CDR3 is 15 amino acids. This CDR3 reads CSVEDSGGRNTEAFF. CDR3 sequence (DNA): TGCAGCGTTGAAGATTCGGGGGGGAGGAACACTGAAGCTTTCTTT.

The chain is built from TRBV13 and TRBJ2-1; no clear D. V was pared by 0 bases and J by 5 bases, with 11 bases between. The germline V gene encodes CDR1 PRHDT and CDR2 FYEKMQ (reference sequence). The CDR3 runs to 15 residues. The CDR3 DNA reads as TGTGCCAGCAGCTTAGGACTCCATTCCGACAATGAGCAGTTCTTC. Translation gives CASSLGLHSDNEQFF. Full variable domain (remainder filled in from reference TRBV13 and TRBJ2-1): AAGVIQSPRHLIKEKRETATLKCYPIPRHDTVYWYQQGPGQDPQFLISFYEKMQSDKGSIPDRFSAQQFSDYHSELNMSSLELGDSALYFCASSLGLHSDNEQFFGPGTRLTVL.

This clonotype was seen many times. The chain carries TRBV6-1 and TRBJ2-4; D possibly corresponds to TRBD1 (6 bases). Germline V gene sequence: CDR1 MNHNS, CDR2 SASEGT. V was pared by 3 bases and J by 5 bases, with 8 bases between. CDR3 length: 13 residues. The CDR3 DNA reads as TGTGCCAGCAGTGAGGGGGCGCAAAACATTCAGTACTTC. Protein product: CASSEGAQNIQYF.

The J gene is TRBJ2-1, the V gene TRBV27, with 7 bases matching TRBD2. The V gene end was trimmed by 6 bases and the J gene end by 7 bases; junction bases not matched to a gene: 9. The CDR3 is made up of 14 amino acids. Per germline, CDR1 MNHEY and CDR2 SMNVEV (reference sequence). This chain's CDR3 is CASRTGGSWNEQFF. The CDR3 DNA reads TGTGCCAGCAGGACTGGCGGGAGCTGGAATGAGCAGTTCTTC.